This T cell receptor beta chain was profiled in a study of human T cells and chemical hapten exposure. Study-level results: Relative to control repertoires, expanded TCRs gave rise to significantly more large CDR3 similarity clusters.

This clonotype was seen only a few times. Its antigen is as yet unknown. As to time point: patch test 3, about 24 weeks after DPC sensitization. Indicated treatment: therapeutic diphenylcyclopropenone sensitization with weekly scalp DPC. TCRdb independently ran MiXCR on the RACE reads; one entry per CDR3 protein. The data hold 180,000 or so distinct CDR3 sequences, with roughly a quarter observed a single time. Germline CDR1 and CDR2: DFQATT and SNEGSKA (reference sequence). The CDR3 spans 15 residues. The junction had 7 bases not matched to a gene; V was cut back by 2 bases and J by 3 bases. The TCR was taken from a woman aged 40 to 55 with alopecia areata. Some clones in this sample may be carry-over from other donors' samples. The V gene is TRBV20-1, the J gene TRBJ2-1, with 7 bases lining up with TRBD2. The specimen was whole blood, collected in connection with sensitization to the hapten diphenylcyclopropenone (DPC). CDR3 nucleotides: TGCAGTGCTAGACACCCGGGCGGGAGCTACAATGAGCAGTTCTTC. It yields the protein CSARHPGGSYNEQFF.